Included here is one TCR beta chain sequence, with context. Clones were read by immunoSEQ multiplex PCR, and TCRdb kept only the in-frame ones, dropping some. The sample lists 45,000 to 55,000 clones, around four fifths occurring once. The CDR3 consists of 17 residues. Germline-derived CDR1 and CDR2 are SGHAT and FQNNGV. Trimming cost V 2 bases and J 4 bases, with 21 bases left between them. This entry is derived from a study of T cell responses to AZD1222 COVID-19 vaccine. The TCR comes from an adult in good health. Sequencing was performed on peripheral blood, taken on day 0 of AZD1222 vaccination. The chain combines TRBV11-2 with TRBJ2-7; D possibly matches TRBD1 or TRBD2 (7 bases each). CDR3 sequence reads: CASSLTGRGTAVYEQYF. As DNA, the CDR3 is TGTGCCAGCAGCTTAACGGGGAGGGGGACAGCGGTTTACGAGCAGTACTTC.